Listed below are T cell receptor beta chains from one sample, sequenced in a study of tumor and adjacent non-tumor tissue in lung cancer. TCRdb reanalysed the multiplex PCR reads using MiXCR and keeps one entry per CDR3 protein. The sample carries under 250,000 distinct CDR3 sequences, 60% to 85% recorded once. Material: lung tumor tissue. The source is a man between 60 and 75 years old with non-small cell lung cancer. Both conserved end residues are part of each CDR3. D genes are given only for firm matches. A row's size may be missing; if present it is once, few, many or a size class.

D gene	clone size	V gene	J gene	CDR3 protein	CDR3 DNA
-	many	TRBV6-2/TRBV6-3	TRBJ2-3	CASSYFDTQYF	TGTGCCAGCAGTTACTTCGATACGCAGTATTTT
TRBD1	-	TRBV6-5	TRBJ2-7	CASRPRQGSYGQYF	TGTGCCAGCAGACCCCGACAGGGTTCCTACGGGCAGTACTTC
-	-	TRBV20-1	TRBJ1-2	CSARNLRGGGYDYTF	TGCAGTGCTAGAAATCTGAGGGGAGGGGGGTATGACTACACCTTC
-	-	TRBV11-2	TRBJ1-4	CASSLNMPGSHGRKLFF	TGTGCCAGCAGCTTAAATATGCCGGGATCCCACGGAAGAAAACTGTTTTTT
TRBD1	-	TRBV20-1	TRBJ1-5	CNARRGTGKEPQDF	TGCAATGCTAGGAGAGGGACAGGGAAGGAACCCCAGGATTTT
TRBD1	-	TRBV9	TRBJ1-1	CVSSTTGNTEAFF	TGTGTCAGCAGCACGACAGGGAACACAGAAGCTTTCTTT
-	-	TRBV29-1	TRBJ1-1	CSAQEGEAEAFF	TGCAGCGCTCAAGAGGGGGAAGCTGAAGCTTTCTTT
-	-	TRBV11-3	TRBJ1-4	CASSKRTGIPIEKLFF	TGTGCCAGCAGCAAAAGAACAGGGATTCCTATTGAAAAACTGTTTTTT
TRBD1	-	TRBV7-9	TRBJ2-7	CASKPQGDYEQYF	TGTGCCAGCAAGCCCCAGGGGGACTACGAGCAGTACTTC
-	-	TRBV29-1	TRBJ2-4	CSVEDPDGPAKNIQYF	TGCAGCGTTGAAGATCCTGACGGTCCAGCCAAAAACATTCAATACTTC